Following are 26 T cell receptor beta chains from one sample sequenced in a study of T cells in Graves' hyperthyroidism and ophthalmopathy. From RNA transcripts, TCR beta CDR3 regions were amplified. Primed by the HTBI set, a first-round RT-PCR was run on the TCR CDR3. TCRdb used MiXCR to reprocess the multiplex PCR reads, holding one entry per CDR3 protein. The sample records 350,000 to 450,000 distinct CDR3 sequences, roughly 13% being singletons. The specimen sequenced was blood. These receptors were taken from a woman aged 55-70 years with Graves' hyperthyroidism.

This clonotype was counted only a few times. The V and J genes are TRBV9 and TRBJ2-7, with TRBD2 as a possible D gene (6 bases). The CDR3 sequence is 14 residues long. CDR1 SGDLS and CDR2 YYNGEE come from the germline V gene. V was pared by 0 bases and J by 3 bases, with 10 bases between. The CDR3 reads CASSVDLSGYEQYF. In DNA, the CDR3 is TGTGCCAGCAGCGTAGATCTTAGCGGCTACGAGCAGTACTTC.

This clonotype was counted a few times. The chain employs TRBV10-3 and TRBJ1-3; D is ambiguous. The V gene's germline CDR1 is ENHRY and CDR2 SYGVKD. The CDR3 is 13 residues long. The V end lost 7 bases, the J end lost 4 bases, and 11 bases lay between the germline ends. The CDR3 sequence: CAIKVSSGNTIYF. The CDR3 nucleotides read TGTGCCATCAAAGTTTCAAGCGGAAACACCATATATTTT.

This clonotype was observed at least ten times. The chain combines TRBV28 with TRBJ2-3; 7 positions agree with TRBD2. V shed 8 bases, J shed 7 bases, and the junction held 15 bases outside the gene matches. Germline CDR1 reads MDHEN; CDR2 reads SYDVKM. The CDR3 contains 15 residues. DNA of the CDR3: TGTGCCAGCGGACCTAGCGGCGGGAATCTCAATACGCAGTATTTT. Its protein is CASGPSGGNLNTQYF.

In its sample, this clonotype was seen a few times. The CDR3 region is CSALGQGASGRADEQYF. CDR3 nucleotide sequence: TGCAGTGCCCTGGGGCAGGGGGCAAGCGGGAGGGCAGACGAGCAGTACTTC. This chain joins TRBV20-1 and TRBJ2-7, with TRBD2 identical over 10 bases. The CDR3 extends over 17 amino acids. With 6 bases clipped from V and 5 bases from J, the junction kept 19 bases outside the gene matches. Germline CDR1 DFQATT, CDR2 SNEGSKA (reference sequence).

This clonotype has ten or more counts. The chain carries TRBV29-1 and TRBJ2-7, with TRBD1 matching over 10 bases. This CDR3 is built from 12 residues. Germline CDR1 and CDR2: SQVTM and ANQGSEA. Germline trimming cut 4 bases from V and 5 bases from J; bases unmatched to any gene: 2. In nucleotides, the CDR3 is TGCAGCGTTGGACAGGGGGCCCACGAGCAGTACTTC. This gives the protein CSVGQGAHEQYF.

In its sample, this clonotype was seen a few times. The genes are TRBV27 and TRBJ2-7; TRBD2 aligns across 9 bases. From germline, CDR1 is MNHEY and CDR2 SMNVEV (reference sequence). Germline trimming cut 2 bases from V and 1 base from J; bases unmatched to any gene: 3. The CDR3 covers 15 residues. CDR3 sequence reads: CASSLIAGDSYEQYF. In DNA, the CDR3 is TGTGCCAGCAGTTTAATAGCGGGAGATTCCTACGAGCAGTACTTC.

This clonotype was found many times. The CDR3 DNA sequence: TGTGCCAGCAGCCCCCGGACTAGCGTTATATACAATGAGCAGTTCTTC. This translates into CASSPRTSVIYNEQFF. The chain employs TRBV7-9 and TRBJ2-1, with 9 bases identical to TRBD2. The CDR3 sequence is 16 residues long. V was clipped by 5 bases and J by 4 bases; unmatched bases: 9. The germline CDR1 and CDR2 sequences are SEHNR and FQNEAQ (reference sequence).

This clonotype came up many times. This sequence joins TRBV7-3 and TRBJ2-2; D not certain. This CDR3 is 14 amino acids long. Trimming removed 5 bases at V and 3 bases at J, with 10 bases between. Germline values: CDR1 SGHTA, CDR2 FQGTGA. The CDR3 sequence is CASSLHFDTGELFF. The CDR3 region has the DNA TGTGCCAGCAGCCTCCATTTTGACACCGGGGAGCTGTTTTTT. The full variable domain, its missing parts supplied by reference TRBV7-3 and TRBJ2-2, is GAGVSQTPSNKVTEKGKYVELRCDPISGHTALYWYRQSLGQGPEFLIYFQGTGAADDSGLPNDRFFAVRPEGSVSTLKIQRTERGDSAVYLCASSLHFDTGELFFGEGSRLTVL.

This clonotype was counted ten times or more. The rearrangement joins TRBV9 to TRBJ2-3; no reliable D call. Germline assignment: CDR1 SGDLS and CDR2 YYNGEE. The CDR3 covers 18 residues. Trimming shortened V by 0 bases and J by 2 bases, and 19 bases separated the two germline ends. The CDR3 nucleotides read TGTGCCAGCAGCGTAGCTCCATCTGGGCCACTCTCCACAGATACGCAGTATTTT. Its protein product is CASSVAPSGPLSTDTQYF.

The J gene is TRBJ1-1, the V gene TRBV19; D is perhaps TRBD1 (5 bases). Germline V CDR1 and CDR2: LNHDA, SQIVND (reference sequence). The ends were cut back, 4 bases at V and 0 bases at J, with 27 bases in the middle. The CDR3 length is 20 residues. CDR3 sequence (DNA): TGTGCCAGTAGTACGTCGCCGGGCACCGGGGCACCGAACATGAACACTGAAGCTTTCTTT. It codes for CASSTSPGTGAPNMNTEAFF.

This clonotype was seen repeatedly, ten times or more. The CDR3, as DNA: TGTGCCAGCAGCCAGTACATAGCGGAGTACAATGAGCAGTTCTTC. Its translation is CASSQYIAEYNEQFF. V gene TRBV3-1 combines with J gene TRBJ2-1; D might be TRBD2 (6 bases). The CDR3 loop spans 15 amino acids. Germline V CDR1 and CDR2: LGHDT, YNNKEL (reference sequence). V lost 3 bases and J lost 4, with 13 bases in between.

The table lists this clonotype with many counts. This chain's CDR3 is CASSIGQGQETQYF. For the CDR3, the DNA is TGTGCCAGTAGTATTGGGCAGGGCCAAGAGACCCAGTACTTC. The rearrangement joins TRBV19 to TRBJ2-5, with a tentative D call TRBD1 (5 bases). Germline V CDR1 and CDR2: LNHDA, SQIVND (reference sequence). Trimming took off 3 bases at V and 1 base at J, with 9 bases between the two ends. The CDR3 runs to 14 residues.

This chain joins TRBV5-6 and TRBJ2-7; D could derive from TRBD1 or TRBD2 (5 bases each). This CDR3 region has 12 residues. The germline CDR1 and CDR2 sequences are SGHDT and YYEEEE. Trimming cost V 0 bases and J 7 bases, with 8 bases left between them. The CDR3: CASSLGGWEQYF. Here the CDR3 DNA reads TGTGCCAGCAGCTTGGGGGGGTGGGAGCAGTACTTC.

The J gene is TRBJ2-1, the V gene TRBV7-9; no firm D call. Germline CDR1 and CDR2: SEHNR and FQNEAQ (reference sequence). Trimming shortened V by 2 bases and J by 0 bases, and 5 bases separated the two germline ends. The CDR3 has 14 residues. CDR3 nucleotides: TGTGCCAGCAGCTTATCCTACTCCTACAATGAGCAGTTCTTC. This translates into CASSLSYSYNEQFF.

This clonotype was observed many times. The chain carries TRBV7-9 and TRBJ2-5; tentative D call: TRBD2 (5 bases). CDR1 and CDR2 (germline): SEHNR, FQNEAQ (reference sequence). The CDR3 is made up of 15 amino acids. V gave up 5 bases and J gave up 4 bases, with 17 bases separating them. The CDR3 spells CASSLGLGLGETQYF. CDR3 nucleotide sequence: TGTGCCAGCAGCCTTGGACTCGGTCTGGGAGAGACCCAGTACTTC.

This clonotype showed up many times. The chain couples TRBV5-1 to TRBJ2-7; D possibly corresponds to TRBD1 (5 bases). Trimming took 7 bases from V and 0 from J, leaving 20 bases between them. From germline, CDR1 is SGHRS and CDR2 YFSETQ. The CDR3 loop spans 16 amino acids. The CDR3: CASANRTGFASYEQYF. CDR3 nucleotides: TGCGCCAGCGCCAACCGAACAGGCTTTGCCTCCTACGAGCAGTACTTC.

The CDR3 is CASSDGTGGVWAEAFF. The CDR3 region has the DNA TGTGCCAGCAGTGACGGGACAGGGGGCGTGTGGGCTGAAGCTTTCTTT. The chain uses TRBV6-1 and TRBJ1-1, with 12 bases lining up with TRBD1. The ends lost 3 bases at V and 6 bases at J; junction bases unmatched: 8. Germline V gene lookup returns CDR1 MNHNS and CDR2 SASEGT. The CDR3 sequence is 16 residues long.

This clonotype was recorded many times. This rearrangement joins TRBV7-2 to TRBJ2-5; 9 bases line up with TRBD2. Germline CDR1 reads SGHTA; CDR2 reads FQGNSA. The CDR3 runs to 15 residues. The trim removed 3 bases at V and 6 bases at J, leaving 8 bases unmatched. CDR3: CASSFGAGGPQTQYF. Written as DNA, the CDR3 is TGTGCCAGCAGCTTCGGTGCGGGAGGGCCACAGACCCAGTACTTC.

This clonotype was observed a handful of times. This sequence joins TRBV7-2 and TRBJ2-2; D is unclear. This CDR3 has 14 amino acids. Germline CDR1 reads SGHTA; CDR2 reads FQGNSA. Trimming took off 6 bases at V and 1 base at J, with 9 bases between the two ends. CDR3 residues: CASRPTGNTGELFF. The CDR3 DNA reads as TGTGCCAGCAGACCTACCGGGAACACCGGGGAGCTGTTTTTT.

This clonotype was seen ten or more times. The genes are TRBV2 and TRBJ1-4, with D hard to call. V lost 5 bases to trimming and J lost 1 base, with 8 bases between them. Looked up from germline, CDR1 is SNHLY and CDR2 is FYNNEI. The length of the CDR3 is 14 residues. As DNA, the CDR3 is TGTGCCAGCAGTCAACAGAGAACTAATGAAAAACTGTTTTTT. Its translation is CASSQQRTNEKLFF.

In this sample, this clonotype turned up a few times. The rearrangement links TRBV12-3 or TRBV12-4 to TRBJ2-2; TRBD2 agrees at 12 bases. Trimming removed 3 bases from V and 7 bases from J; junction bases left unmatched: 6. CDR3 length: 16 residues. In nucleotides, the CDR3 is TGTGCCAGCAGTTTCTCTAGCGGGAGGGCAGGCGGGGAGCTGTTTTTT. Its protein is CASSFSSGRAGGELFF.

This clonotype came up a few times. V and J are TRBV6-2 or TRBV6-3 and TRBJ1-6; TRBD1 matches 7 bases. The CDR3 runs 18 residues. Germline CDR1 reads MNHEY; CDR2 reads SVGEGT. J was trimmed by 0 bases and V by 8 bases; bases with no gene match: 13. CDR3 in amino acids: CASVGESGTASYNSPLHF. For the CDR3, the DNA is TGTGCCAGCGTGGGAGAGTCCGGGACAGCCTCCTATAATTCACCCCTCCACTTT.

As regards this clonotype: A read error is possible here, since a much larger clone lies one base away. The J gene is TRBJ2-3, the V gene TRBV27; D remains unclear. CDR3 length equals 14 residues. The germline gives CDR1 MNHEY, CDR2 SMNVEV (reference sequence). V dropped 2 bases and J dropped 2 bases, with 8 bases sitting between them. The DNA for the CDR3 is TGTGCCAGCAGTTTACCAATTAACACAGATACGCAGTATTTT. Amino acid sequence: CASSLPINTDTQYF.

This clonotype was seen at least ten times. The rearrangement uses TRBV12-3 or TRBV12-4 and TRBJ2-2, with D hard to call. V lost 3 bases and J lost 3, with 5 bases in between. The CDR3 runs 13 residues. CDR3: CASSFIDTGELFF. The CDR3 nucleotides are TGTGCCAGCAGTTTTATAGACACCGGGGAGCTGTTTTTT.

This clonotype has at least ten counts. The rearrangement uses TRBV3-1 and TRBJ2-7; 7 bases are shared with TRBD1. J lost 5 bases, V lost 5 bases, and 6 bases had no gene match. The CDR3 is 13 amino acids. Germline V CDR1 and CDR2: LGHDT, YNNKEL (reference sequence). Written as DNA, the CDR3 is TGTGCCAGCAGCAGAGACAGGGCCCACGAGCAGTACTTC. This sequence encodes CASSRDRAHEQYF.

This clonotype was recorded many times. The chain links TRBV24-1 to TRBJ1-2; D gene ambiguous. The V gene's germline CDR1 is KGHDR and CDR2 SFDVKD. CDR3 length: 12 residues. Trimming removed 4 bases from V and 1 base from J, with 3 bases in between. The CDR3 protein is CATSDYNYGYTF. The CDR3 bases are TGTGCCACCAGTGACTATAACTATGGCTACACCTTC.